This entry lists 18 T cell receptor beta chains sequenced from one sample in a study of Ad26.COV2.S vaccination and SARS-CoV-2 variants. This sample's treatment: roughly 19 received Ad26.COV2.S at low or high dose, single or two shots; roughly 5 received placebo; per-sample allocation not given. The samples were gathered on day 63 after the first injection of vaccine or placebo. This table comes from immunoSEQ multiplex PCR, and its TCRdb copy is limited to in-frame clones, with some not included. The table has about 460,000 clones, about 88% seen once. Sequenced material: peripheral blood, taken in a trial of Ad26.COV2.S vaccine versus placebo. Every receptor here comes from a person aged 18-65 years who received the Ad26.COV2.S COVID-19 vaccine or a placebo.

The rearrangement links TRBV5-8 to TRBJ1-4; tentative D call: TRBD1 (6 bases). Germline CDR1 reads SGHTS; CDR2 reads YDEGEE. The CDR3 is 16 residues long. With 3 bases removed from V and 8 bases from J, the gap between germline ends came to 20 bases. As DNA, the CDR3 is TGTGCCAGCAGCTCGGGTGCAGGGGTAATCGGGGAAAAACTGTTTTTT. It specifies CASSSGAGVIGEKLFF.

Details on this clone: This sample also contains other DNA sequences that code for the same CDR3. The V and J genes are TRBV4-1 and TRBJ2-7, with TRBD2 identical over 10 bases. The CDR3 has 14 amino acids. Trimming cost V 3 bases and J 2 bases; bases outside gene matches: 1. Germline CDR1 and CDR2: MGHRA and YSYEKL. CDR3: CASSQGTSAYEQYF. CDR3 DNA sequence: TGCGCCAGCAGCCAGGGGACTAGCGCCTACGAGCAGTACTTC.

This rearrangement joins TRBV15 to TRBJ1-4, with D unclear. Per germline, CDR1 LNHNV and CDR2 YYDKDF (reference sequence). Trimming cost V 7 bases and J 5 bases, with 11 bases left between them. This CDR3 has 13 residues. Here the CDR3 DNA reads TGTGCCACCACCGGGAGAAGAAATGAAAAACTGTTTTTT. Amino acid sequence: CATTGRRNEKLFF. The complete variable domain, with remaining parts taken from reference TRBV15 and TRBJ1-4, reads DAMVIQNPRYQVTQFGKPVTLSCSQTLNHNVMYWYQQKSSQAPKLLFHYYDKDFNNEADTPDNFQSRRPNTSFCFLDIRSPGLGDTAMYLCATTGRRNEKLFFGSGTQLSVL.

V gene TRBV30 combines with J gene TRBJ1-2, with 8 nucleotides matching TRBD1. Trimming took 3 bases from V and 4 from J; bases not matched to a gene: 7. This CDR3 is 14 amino acids long. The germline CDR1 and CDR2 sequences are GTSNPN and SVGIG (reference sequence). CDR3 in amino acids: CAWRKTGDPYGYTF. The CDR3 region has the DNA TGTGCCTGGAGAAAGACAGGGGATCCCTATGGCTACACCTTC.

J is TRBJ1-4 and V is TRBV6-5; D perhaps matches TRBD1 (5 bases). Germline loops: CDR1 MNHEY, CDR2 SVGAGI. This CDR3 contains 13 residues. Trimming stripped 6 bases from V and 7 bases from J, with 12 bases between. CDR3 sequence: CASRQGGGEKLFF. CDR3 DNA sequence: TGTGCCAGCAGGCAGGGTGGCGGTGAAAAACTGTTTTTT.

The V and J genes are TRBV14 and TRBJ1-2; weak D call: TRBD1 (6 bases). V was shortened by 6 bases and J by 4 bases, with 12 bases between the two germline ends. Germline values: CDR1 SGHDN, CDR2 FVKESK. This CDR3 spans 13 amino acids. The CDR3 region has the DNA TGTGCCAGCAGTGGGTCGGGGGCCTATGGCTACACCTTC. Its translation: CASSGSGAYGYTF.

This clone came up a few times. DNA for the CDR3: TGTGCCAGCAGTGATCCGGGACAGGAGGCTGGAAACACCATATATTTT. Amino acid sequence: CASSDPGQEAGNTIYF. The chain couples TRBV25-1 to TRBJ1-3, with 8 bases identical to TRBD1. This CDR3 is 16 amino acids long. With V trimmed by 3 bases and J by 2 bases, 6 bases remained unmatched. Germline V gives CDR1 MGHDK, CDR2 SYGVNS.

V usage is TRBV9 and J usage is TRBJ1-1; D is uncertain. V gave up 3 bases and J gave up 3 bases, with 15 bases separating them. CDR1 is SGDLS and CDR2 is YYNGEE in the germline V gene. The CDR3 runs to 15 residues. CDR3 DNA: TGTGCCAGCAGCGCATCGATGGATCCGTACACTGAAGCTTTCTTT. This codes for CASSASMDPYTEAFF. Drawing the rest from reference TRBV9 and TRBJ1-1, the complete variable domain is DSGVTQTPKHLITATGQRVTLRCSPRSGDLSVYWYQQSLDQGLQFLIQYYNGEERAKGNILERFSAQQFPDLHSELNLSSLELGDSALYFCASSASMDPYTEAFFGQGTRLTVV.

The rearrangement links TRBV18 to TRBJ2-2; D might be TRBD2 (5 bases). Per the germline V gene, CDR1 is KGHSH and CDR2 is LQKENI. V was pared by 2 bases and J by 9 bases, with 10 bases between. CDR3 length: 13 residues. This chain's CDR3 is CASSPGGPRELFF. CDR3 sequence (DNA): TGTGCCAGCTCACCAGGAGGACCCCGGGAGCTGTTTTTT.

V usage is TRBV2 and J usage is TRBJ1-5; 8 nucleotides agree with TRBD1. CDR3 size: 14 residues. V lost 8 bases, J lost 2 bases, and 5 bases stayed unmatched. CDR1 is SNHLY, CDR2 FYNNEI, per germline. CDR3 region: CASLGQERNQPQHF. CDR3 sequence (DNA): TGTGCCAGCCTGGGACAGGAGCGCAATCAGCCCCAGCATTTT.

V and J are TRBV5-6 and TRBJ1-5; D is unresolved. Germline V gene lookup returns CDR1 SGHDT and CDR2 YYEEEE. The CDR3 runs 13 residues. V lost 0 bases to trimming and J lost 4 bases, with 5 bases between them. The CDR3 coding sequence is TGTGCCAGCAGCTTGGCCTGGAATCAGCCCCAGCATTTT. It specifies CASSLAWNQPQHF.

This sequence joins TRBV18 and TRBJ2-1; D unresolved. V gave up 3 bases and J gave up 1 base, with 10 bases separating them. Germline V gene data show CDR1 as KGHSH and CDR2 as LQKENI. The CDR3 sequence is 15 residues long. The CDR3 region is CASSPWRASYNEQFF. CDR3 nucleotide sequence: TGTGCCAGCTCACCCTGGCGCGCGTCCTACAATGAGCAGTTCTTC. The whole variable domain, remainder taken from reference TRBV18 and TRBJ2-1, is NAGVMQNPRHLVRRRGQEARLRCSPMKGHSHVYWYRQLPEEGLKFMVYLQKENIIDESGMPKERFSAEFPKEGPSILRIQQVVRGDSAAYFCASSPWRASYNEQFFGPGTRLTVL.

V usage is TRBV3-1 (or the pseudogene TRBV3-2) and J usage is TRBJ1-1; D is uncertain. Per the germline V gene, CDR1 is LGHDT and CDR2 is YNNKEL (reference sequence). The V end was cut by 3 bases, the J end by 2 bases, with 10 bases between. This CDR3 contains 14 residues. The DNA for the CDR3 is TGTGCCAGCAGCCAGGGTCGGGCAAACACTGAAGCTTTCTTT. Residues: CASSQGRANTEAFF.

The V call is TRBV5-1, the J call TRBJ1-4; D gene unclear. Trimming shortened V by 0 bases and J by 5 bases, and 11 bases separated the two germline ends. CDR1 is SGHRS and CDR2 is YFSETQ in the germline V gene. This CDR3 is built from 15 residues. CDR3 protein: CASSLGSRRNEKLFF. CDR3 nucleotide sequence: TGCGCCAGCAGCTTGGGTAGCAGGAGAAATGAAAAACTGTTTTTT.

A single count supports this clone. The same CDR3 also results from other DNA sequences found in this sample. This rearrangement joins TRBV12-5 to TRBJ2-2; TRBD1 is a possible D gene (5 bases). Trimming removed 5 bases at V and 5 bases at J, with 9 bases between. The CDR3 has 13 amino acids. CDR1 is LGHNT, CDR2 FRNRAP, per germline. The CDR3 loop reads CASGPQGTGELFF. DNA for the CDR3: TGTGCTAGTGGTCCTCAGGGAACCGGGGAGCTGTTTTTT.

V is TRBV7-9 and J is TRBJ1-4; D not certain. The CDR3 totals 14 residues. The germline V gene encodes CDR1 SEHNR and CDR2 FQNEAQ (reference sequence). The ends were cut back, 3 bases at V and 6 bases at J, with 11 bases in the middle. The CDR3 DNA follows: TGTGCCAGCAGCTTGAAAGGGAAGGATGAAAAACTGTTTTTT. It yields the protein CASSLKGKDEKLFF.

The chain uses TRBV28 and TRBJ1-4; tentatively, D is TRBD1 (5 bases). Per germline, CDR1 MDHEN and CDR2 SYDVKM. This CDR3 is built from 14 residues. V dropped 6 bases and J dropped 8 bases, with 16 bases sitting between them. The CDR3 reads CASRPRDVREKLFF. In DNA, the CDR3 is TGTGCCAGCAGACCGCGGGACGTCAGGGAAAAACTGTTTTTT.

This rearrangement joins TRBV5-1 to TRBJ1-1, with D possibly TRBD1 on 6 matching bases. The CDR3 is made up of 17 amino acids. The germline V gene encodes CDR1 SGHRS and CDR2 YFSETQ. V was clipped by 4 bases and J by 0 bases, with 19 bases between them. CDR3 DNA sequence: TGCGCCAGCAGCAATACACTTACAGGGATGGTGAACACTGAAGCTTTCTTT. Amino acids: CASSNTLTGMVNTEAFF.